This T cell receptor (beta chain) was identified in a study of OX40 agonist ivuxolimab in advanced cancers. At the level of the study: Patients in the trial were receiving intravenous ivuxolimab every 2 weeks, at doses of 0.01 to 10 mg/kg. Study-level results: Antigen specificity was not determined for the expanded peripheral T cells. Blood T cells, both CD4+ and CD8+, expanded clonally by week 6 at 0.1 to 3.0 mg/kg.

Clones were read by immunoSEQ multiplex PCR, and TCRdb kept only the in-frame ones, dropping some. The sample holds 65,000 to 80,000 clones; approximately 78% are singletons and the top ten take around 6.7%. Drawing of blood for sampling happened at baseline, at cycle 4 day 1, and at cycle 7 day 1. The germline CDR1 and CDR2 sequences are LNHDA and SQIVND (reference sequence). The V gene lost 6 bases and the J gene lost 5 bases, with 19 bases spanning the gap. This CDR3 region has 15 residues. Concerning this clone itself: Its antigen is still unknown.

Here the sequenced sample was CD4+ or CD8+ T cells sorted from blood, taken in a trial of the OX40 agonist ivuxolimab. The clonotype originates from an adult with an advanced solid tumor such as melanoma, head and neck, liver or kidney cancer. This rearrangement joins TRBV19 to TRBJ2-5; the D gene is possibly TRBD2 (6 bases). CDR3 DNA: TGTGCCAGTAGCCCACGGGGGTGGACCCGGGAGACCCAGTACTTC. It specifies CASSPRGWTRETQYF. The full variable domain, rest sourced from reference TRBV19 and TRBJ2-5, is DGGITQSPKYLFRKEGQNVTLSCEQNLNHDAMYWYRQDPGQGLRLIYYSQIVNDFQKGDIAEGYSVSREKKESFPLTVTSAQKNPTAFYLCASSPRGWTRETQYFGPGTRLLVL.